These T cell receptor beta chains were read from a single sample in a study of shared clonotypes between healthy human individuals. TCRdb's table, derived via immunoSEQ multiplex PCR, lists solely in-frame clones and lacks some. The sample shows roughly 520,000 clones, about 96% of them seen only once. Material for sequencing was naive CD4+ T cells sorted from blood. Receptors were obtained from a woman between 25 and 40 years old in good health. The CDR3 runs from the conserved cysteine through the conserved F or W. A D gene is named only where the DNA matches it firmly. A clone size is listed for some rows: how often the clone was seen (once, few, many), or a class if it is expanded.

j_gene: TRBJ2-7
abundance: .
d_gene: TRBD2
v_gene: TRBV30
CDR3nt: TGTGCCTGGACTGGAGGGCGAACTAGCGGGAGTATTTACGAGCAGTACTTC
CDR3aa: CAWTGGRTSGSIYEQYF

j_gene: TRBJ2-5
abundance: .
d_gene: TRBD1
v_gene: TRBV19
CDR3nt: TGTGCCAGTACTGGGGGACAGGGACTGGGTACCCAGTACTTC
CDR3aa: CASTGGQGLGTQYF

j_gene: TRBJ1-1
abundance: .
d_gene: .
v_gene: TRBV5-1
CDR3nt: TGCGCCAGCAGCCCAGGGACGGTGAACACTGAAGCTTTCTTT
CDR3aa: CASSPGTVNTEAFF

j_gene: TRBJ1-1
abundance: .
d_gene: TRBD1
v_gene: TRBV5-6
CDR3nt: TGTGCCAGCAGTGTGGGACAGGCGGGACCTGAAGCTTTCTTT
CDR3aa: CASSVGQAGPEAFF

j_gene: TRBJ2-7
abundance: .
d_gene: .
v_gene: TRBV6-6
CDR3nt: TGTGCCAGCAGTCGGGACTCCGCCTACGAGCAGTACTTC
CDR3aa: CASSRDSAYEQYF

j_gene: TRBJ2-7
abundance: once
d_gene: TRBD2
v_gene: TRBV6-5
CDR3nt: TGTGCCAGCAGCGCTAGCGGGAGTACCTACGAGCAGTACTTC
CDR3aa: CASSASGSTYEQYF

j_gene: TRBJ2-7
abundance: .
d_gene: .
v_gene: TRBV20-1
CDR3nt: TGCAGTGCTAGAGACCCCTACGAGCAGTACTTC
CDR3aa: CSARDPYEQYF

j_gene: TRBJ2-2
abundance: .
d_gene: TRBD2
v_gene: TRBV4-1
CDR3nt: TGCGCCAGCAGCCCCAGTAGCAGGAGGCCCGGGAGGGCCAACACCGGGGAGCTGTTTTTT
CDR3aa: CASSPSSRRPGRANTGELFF

j_gene: TRBJ2-3
abundance: .
d_gene: TRBD2
v_gene: TRBV19
CDR3nt: TGTGCCAGTAGTATGGGAGGGTGGACAGATACGCAGTATTTT
CDR3aa: CASSMGGWTDTQYF

j_gene: TRBJ1-1
abundance: .
d_gene: .
v_gene: TRBV27
CDR3nt: TGTGCCAGCGTCCCGACGGGGTCTCCGAACACTGAAGCTTTCTTT
CDR3aa: CASVPTGSPNTEAFF

j_gene: TRBJ2-7
abundance: .
d_gene: .
v_gene: TRBV21-1
CDR3nt: TGTGCCAGCAGCAAAGTCCTAGCGGACTCCTACGAGCAGTACTTC
CDR3aa: CASSKVLADSYEQYF

j_gene: TRBJ2-1
abundance: .
d_gene: TRBD1
v_gene: TRBV4-1
CDR3nt: TGCGCCAGCAAGGGGGCCAAGTACAATGAGCAGTTCTTC
CDR3aa: CASKGAKYNEQFF

j_gene: TRBJ2-1
abundance: .
d_gene: .
v_gene: TRBV5-1
CDR3nt: TGCGCCAGCAGATCCGAAGGGCCCGTTGGTGGCTCCTACAATGAGCAGTTCTTC
CDR3aa: CASRSEGPVGGSYNEQFF

j_gene: TRBJ2-7
abundance: .
d_gene: TRBD2
v_gene: TRBV30
CDR3nt: TGTGCCTGGAGTGCGGGGGAGGGCTACGAGCAGTACTTC
CDR3aa: CAWSAGEGYEQYF

j_gene: TRBJ2-1
abundance: .
d_gene: .
v_gene: TRBV6-6
CDR3nt: TGTGCCAGCAGTTACTCCCCAGCGGGCTCCTACAATGAGCAGTTCTTC
CDR3aa: CASSYSPAGSYNEQFF

j_gene: TRBJ1-2
abundance: .
d_gene: TRBD1
v_gene: TRBV28
CDR3nt: TGTGCCAGCAGTCTAAGGGACAGGATCTATGGCTACACCTTC
CDR3aa: CASSLRDRIYGYTF

j_gene: TRBJ2-3
abundance: .
d_gene: .
v_gene: TRBV5-1
CDR3nt: TGCGCCAGCAGCAAGGTGGAGGGGACAGATACGCAGTATTTT
CDR3aa: CASSKVEGTDTQYF

j_gene: TRBJ2-3
abundance: .
d_gene: TRBD2
v_gene: TRBV4-2
CDR3nt: TGTGCCAGCAGCCAAGAGTCCAGCGGGAGGAACACAGATACGCAGTATTTT
CDR3aa: CASSQESSGRNTDTQYF

j_gene: TRBJ2-7
abundance: .
d_gene: .
v_gene: TRBV4-1
CDR3nt: TGCGCCAGCAGCCAGAGGACAATGGCCTACGCCCACGAGCAGTACTTC
CDR3aa: CASSQRTMAYAHEQYF

j_gene: TRBJ2-2
abundance: .
d_gene: .
v_gene: TRBV6-4
CDR3nt: TGTGCCAGCAGTGGGACCGCCGGGGAGCTGTTTTTT
CDR3aa: CASSGTAGELFF

j_gene: TRBJ2-2
abundance: .
d_gene: .
v_gene: TRBV15
CDR3nt: TGTGCCACCAGCAGTTCCCGACTAGGGGGCACCGGGGAGCTGTTTTTT
CDR3aa: CATSSSRLGGTGELFF

j_gene: TRBJ2-2
abundance: .
d_gene: .
v_gene: TRBV19
CDR3nt: TGTGCCAGTAGTATGGCGGAACCGAACACCGGGGAGCTGTTTTTT
CDR3aa: CASSMAEPNTGELFF

j_gene: TRBJ2-7
abundance: .
d_gene: TRBD2
v_gene: TRBV4-1
CDR3nt: TGCGCCAGCAGCCAAGATATCTCCGGGAGGTACGAGCAGTACTTC
CDR3aa: CASSQDISGRYEQYF

j_gene: TRBJ2-2
abundance: .
d_gene: .
v_gene: TRBV30
CDR3nt: TGTGCCTGGAGTATTCACGGCACCGGGGAGCTGTTTTTT
CDR3aa: CAWSIHGTGELFF

j_gene: TRBJ2-1
abundance: .
d_gene: .
v_gene: TRBV6-1
CDR3nt: TGTGCCAGCAGCATTGTACCATTTGGCGAGCAGTTCTTC
CDR3aa: CASSIVPFGEQFF

j_gene: TRBJ2-5
abundance: .
d_gene: .
v_gene: TRBV18
CDR3nt: TGTGCCAGCTCCCTGACTCAAACCGAGACCCAGTACTTC
CDR3aa: CASSLTQTETQYF

j_gene: TRBJ2-7
abundance: .
d_gene: TRBD1
v_gene: TRBV10-3
CDR3nt: TGTGCCACGGGACAGCCGAGTAGTCTCCTCTACGAGCAGTACTTC
CDR3aa: CATGQPSSLLYEQYF

j_gene: TRBJ2-1
abundance: .
d_gene: TRBD2
v_gene: TRBV6-1
CDR3nt: TGTGCCAGCAGTGAAAGAGGGACTAGCGGGAGGAATGAGCAGTTCTTC
CDR3aa: CASSERGTSGRNEQFF

j_gene: TRBJ2-7
abundance: once
d_gene: TRBD1
v_gene: TRBV11-2
CDR3nt: TGTGCCAGCAGCTTACAGGGGGACTCCTACGAGCAGTACTTC
CDR3aa: CASSLQGDSYEQYF

j_gene: TRBJ2-2
abundance: .
d_gene: TRBD2
v_gene: TRBV7-3
CDR3nt: TGTGCCAGCAGCCCCCTGGGGATAGCGGGAGACACCGGGGAGCTGTTTTTT
CDR3aa: CASSPLGIAGDTGELFF

j_gene: TRBJ2-3
abundance: .
d_gene: .
v_gene: TRBV7-6
CDR3nt: TGTGCCAGCAGCTTAGAAGCGGAGCCCACAGATACGCAGTATTTT
CDR3aa: CASSLEAEPTDTQYF

j_gene: TRBJ1-4
abundance: .
d_gene: .
v_gene: TRBV6-6
CDR3nt: TGTGCCAGCAGTTCACAGTATAATGAAAAACTGTTTTTT
CDR3aa: CASSSQYNEKLFF

j_gene: TRBJ2-2
abundance: .
d_gene: .
v_gene: TRBV4-1
CDR3nt: TGCGCCAGCAGCCCAGGGGCAAGAGGCACCGGGGAGCTGTTTTTT
CDR3aa: CASSPGARGTGELFF

j_gene: TRBJ2-7
abundance: .
d_gene: .
v_gene: TRBV7-2
CDR3nt: TGTGCCAGCAGGGCACCAGGGTTCTGGGCCGAGCAGTACTTC
CDR3aa: CASRAPGFWAEQYF

j_gene: TRBJ1-2
abundance: .
d_gene: .
v_gene: TRBV28
CDR3nt: TGTGCCAGCAGTCGACCGCACTTAGGAGGCTACACCTTC
CDR3aa: CASSRPHLGGYTF

j_gene: TRBJ2-5
abundance: .
d_gene: .
v_gene: TRBV30
CDR3nt: TGTGCCTGGGCTGGGACATTCCAAGAGACCCAGTACTTC
CDR3aa: CAWAGTFQETQYF

j_gene: TRBJ1-2
abundance: .
d_gene: TRBD1
v_gene: TRBV2
CDR3nt: TGTGCCAGCAGTCAGGGGGGAAACTATGGCTACACCTTC
CDR3aa: CASSQGGNYGYTF

j_gene: TRBJ2-6
abundance: .
d_gene: .
v_gene: TRBV28
CDR3nt: TGTGCCAGCAGTTGGGTGAGGGCTGGGGCCAACGTCCTGACTTTC
CDR3aa: CASSWVRAGANVLTF

j_gene: TRBJ2-1
abundance: few
d_gene: TRBD2
v_gene: TRBV29-1
CDR3nt: TGCAGCGTTGTGGTAGCGGGAGGGGAGCAGTTCTTC
CDR3aa: CSVVVAGGEQFF

j_gene: TRBJ2-2
abundance: .
d_gene: .
v_gene: TRBV7-2
CDR3nt: TGTGCCAGCGTCTCCCGGGGGGCAATCGGGGAGCTGTTTTTT
CDR3aa: CASVSRGAIGELFF

j_gene: TRBJ1-3
abundance: .
d_gene: TRBD1
v_gene: TRBV5-6
CDR3nt: TGTGCCAGCAGCTTCCAGGGGGCGCGTAACACCATATATTTT
CDR3aa: CASSFQGARNTIYF

j_gene: TRBJ2-6
abundance: .
d_gene: .
v_gene: TRBV25-1
CDR3nt: TGTGCCAGCAGTGAATCAGGCAACCTCTACTCCGGGGCCAACGTCCTGACTTTC
CDR3aa: CASSESGNLYSGANVLTF

j_gene: TRBJ2-5
abundance: .
d_gene: TRBD1
v_gene: TRBV5-1
CDR3nt: TGCGCCAGCAACCGGGACAGGCAAGAGACCCAGTACTTC
CDR3aa: CASNRDRQETQYF

j_gene: TRBJ2-5
abundance: .
d_gene: TRBD1
v_gene: TRBV28
CDR3nt: TGTGCCAGCAGTTTATGGGACAGGCAAGAGACCCAGTACTTC
CDR3aa: CASSLWDRQETQYF

j_gene: TRBJ1-1
abundance: few
d_gene: .
v_gene: TRBV18
CDR3nt: TGTGCCAGCTCGATGAGGGCAGGGGCTACTGAAGCTTTCTTT
CDR3aa: CASSMRAGATEAFF

j_gene: TRBJ2-7
abundance: .
d_gene: .
v_gene: TRBV7-9
CDR3nt: TGTGCCAGCAGCCAGGACAGCTGGGCCTACGAGCAGTACTTC
CDR3aa: CASSQDSWAYEQYF

j_gene: TRBJ2-7
abundance: .
d_gene: .
v_gene: TRBV5-4
CDR3nt: TGTGCCAGCAGCTTGGGAGGGAGGAGCACCTACGAGCAGTACTTC
CDR3aa: CASSLGGRSTYEQYF

j_gene: TRBJ2-6
abundance: .
d_gene: TRBD1
v_gene: TRBV5-1
CDR3nt: TGCGCCAGCAGCACCCCCGCGGGACAGGCCGACTCTGGGGCCAACGTCCTGACTTTC
CDR3aa: CASSTPAGQADSGANVLTF

j_gene: TRBJ2-1
abundance: .
d_gene: TRBD2
v_gene: TRBV2
CDR3nt: TGTGCCAGCAGTGAAGAATTAAGACCTAGCGGGTACACCAATGAGCAGTTCTTC
CDR3aa: CASSEELRPSGYTNEQFF

j_gene: TRBJ2-7
abundance: once
d_gene: .
v_gene: TRBV7-4
CDR3nt: TGTGCCAGCAGCTTTCCAACGCGGAACCCATACGAGCAGTACTTC
CDR3aa: CASSFPTRNPYEQYF

j_gene: TRBJ1-2
abundance: .
d_gene: TRBD1
v_gene: TRBV30
CDR3nt: TGTGCCTGGAGTGCGACTTACAGGGGGAACTATGGCTACACCTTC
CDR3aa: CAWSATYRGNYGYTF

j_gene: TRBJ1-3
abundance: .
d_gene: .
v_gene: TRBV2
CDR3nt: TGTGCCAGCAGTGAAAAGGGAGGATCTGGAAACACCATATATTTT
CDR3aa: CASSEKGGSGNTIYF